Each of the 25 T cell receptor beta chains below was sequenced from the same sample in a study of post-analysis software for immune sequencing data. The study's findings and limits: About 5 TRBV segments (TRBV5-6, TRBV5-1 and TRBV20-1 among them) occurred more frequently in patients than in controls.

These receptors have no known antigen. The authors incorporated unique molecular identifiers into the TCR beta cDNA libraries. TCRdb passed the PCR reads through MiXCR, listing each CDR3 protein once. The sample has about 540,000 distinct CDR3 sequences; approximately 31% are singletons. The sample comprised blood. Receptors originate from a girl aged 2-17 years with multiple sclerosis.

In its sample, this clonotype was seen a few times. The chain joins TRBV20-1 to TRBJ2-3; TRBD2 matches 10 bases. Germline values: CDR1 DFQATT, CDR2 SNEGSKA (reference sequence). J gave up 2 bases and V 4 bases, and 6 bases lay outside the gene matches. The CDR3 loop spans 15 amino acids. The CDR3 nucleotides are TGCAGTGCTATTCTCACTAGCGGGAACACAGATACGCAGTATTTT. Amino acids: CSAILTSGNTDTQYF.

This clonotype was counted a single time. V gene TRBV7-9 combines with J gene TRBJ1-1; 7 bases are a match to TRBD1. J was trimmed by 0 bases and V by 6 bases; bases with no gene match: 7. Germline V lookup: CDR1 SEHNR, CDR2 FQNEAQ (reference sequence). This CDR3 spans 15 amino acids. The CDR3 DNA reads TGTGCCAGCAGAGCTGGGACAGCTATGAACACTGAAGCTTTCTTT. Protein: CASRAGTAMNTEAFF.

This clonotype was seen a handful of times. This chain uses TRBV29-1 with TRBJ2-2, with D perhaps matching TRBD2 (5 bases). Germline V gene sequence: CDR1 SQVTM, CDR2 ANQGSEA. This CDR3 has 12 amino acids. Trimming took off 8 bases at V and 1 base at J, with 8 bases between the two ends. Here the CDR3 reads CSIRGNTGELFF. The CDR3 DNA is TGCAGCATTCGGGGGAACACCGGGGAGCTGTTTTTT.

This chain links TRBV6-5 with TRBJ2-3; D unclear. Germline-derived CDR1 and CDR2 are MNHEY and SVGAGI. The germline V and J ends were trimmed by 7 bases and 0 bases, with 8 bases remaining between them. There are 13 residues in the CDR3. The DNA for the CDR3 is TGTGCCAGCAAGGTAGATAGCACAGATACGCAGTATTTT. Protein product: CASKVDSTDTQYF.

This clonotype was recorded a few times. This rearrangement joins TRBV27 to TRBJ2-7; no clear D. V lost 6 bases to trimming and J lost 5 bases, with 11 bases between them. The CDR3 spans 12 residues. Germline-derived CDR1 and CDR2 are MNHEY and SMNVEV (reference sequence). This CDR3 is CASRKAGHEQYF. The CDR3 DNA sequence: TGTGCCAGCAGAAAGGCAGGTCACGAGCAGTACTTC.

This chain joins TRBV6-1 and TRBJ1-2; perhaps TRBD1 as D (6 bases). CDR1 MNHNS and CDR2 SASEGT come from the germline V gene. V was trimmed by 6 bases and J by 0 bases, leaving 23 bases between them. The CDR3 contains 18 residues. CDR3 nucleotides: TGTGCCAGCAGCCGGATCGACAGGTCCGGACCGGCTAACTATGGCTACACCTTC. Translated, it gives CASSRIDRSGPANYGYTF.

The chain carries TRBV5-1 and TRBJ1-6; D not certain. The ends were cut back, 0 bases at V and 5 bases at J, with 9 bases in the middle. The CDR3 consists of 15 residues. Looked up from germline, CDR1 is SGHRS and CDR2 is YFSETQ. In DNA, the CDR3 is TGCGCCAGCAGCTTGGAACGGATTAATAATTCACCCCTCCACTTT. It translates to CASSLERINNSPLHF.

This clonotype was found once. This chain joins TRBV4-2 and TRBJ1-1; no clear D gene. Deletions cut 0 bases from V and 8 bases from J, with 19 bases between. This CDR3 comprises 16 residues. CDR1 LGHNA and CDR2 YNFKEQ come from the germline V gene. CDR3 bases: TGTGCCAGCAGCCAAGAACTGAGGGTGCGGGGAAGGGAAGCTTTCTTT. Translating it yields CASSQELRVRGREAFF.

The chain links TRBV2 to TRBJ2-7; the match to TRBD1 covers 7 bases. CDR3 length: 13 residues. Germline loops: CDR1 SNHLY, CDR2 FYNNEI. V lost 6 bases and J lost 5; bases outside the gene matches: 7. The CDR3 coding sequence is TGTGCCAGCAGCGACAGGGCGCTGGACGAGCAGTACTTC. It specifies CASSDRALDEQYF.

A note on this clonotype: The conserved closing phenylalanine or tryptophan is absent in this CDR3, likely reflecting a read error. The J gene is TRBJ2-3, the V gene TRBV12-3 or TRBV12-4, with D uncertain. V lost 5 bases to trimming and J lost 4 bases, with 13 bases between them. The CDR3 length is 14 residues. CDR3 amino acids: CASSPTVSADTQYS. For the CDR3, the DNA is TGTGCCAGCAGTCCCACAGTGAGCGCAGATACGCAGTATTCC.

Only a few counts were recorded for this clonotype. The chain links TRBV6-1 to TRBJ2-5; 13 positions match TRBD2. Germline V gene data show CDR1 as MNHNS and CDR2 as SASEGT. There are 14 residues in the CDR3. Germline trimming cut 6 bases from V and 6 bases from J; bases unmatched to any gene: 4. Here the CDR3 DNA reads TGTGCCAGCAGGGGACTAGCGGGGACACAGACCCAGTACTTC. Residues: CASRGLAGTQTQYF.

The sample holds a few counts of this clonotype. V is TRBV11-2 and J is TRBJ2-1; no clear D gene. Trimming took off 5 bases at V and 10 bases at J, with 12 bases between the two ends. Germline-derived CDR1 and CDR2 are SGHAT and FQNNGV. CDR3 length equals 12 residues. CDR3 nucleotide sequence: TGTGCCAGCAGCCACGATCTTCCGGAGCAGTTCTTC. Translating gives CASSHDLPEQFF.

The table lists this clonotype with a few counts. The CDR3 DNA follows: TGCAGCGTTGAGGGAACGATCCGGAACACTGAAGCTTTCTTT. This translates into CSVEGTIRNTEAFF. The chain employs TRBV29-1 and TRBJ1-1, with unresolved D. CDR1 is SQVTM and CDR2 is ANQGSEA in the germline V gene. The CDR3 has 14 residues. Trimming took 3 bases from V and 1 from J, leaving 12 bases between them.

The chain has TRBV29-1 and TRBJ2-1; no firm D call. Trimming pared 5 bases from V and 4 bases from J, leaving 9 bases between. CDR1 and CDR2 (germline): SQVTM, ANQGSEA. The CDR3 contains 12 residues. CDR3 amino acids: CSVRRSYNEQFF. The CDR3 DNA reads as TGCAGCGTTCGTCGCTCATACAATGAGCAGTTCTTC.

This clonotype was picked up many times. The CDR3 DNA reads as TGCAGCGTCGGGGGACATCCTACGGTGGGAGATACGCAGTATTTT. Its protein product is CSVGGHPTVGDTQYF. The J gene is TRBJ2-3, the V gene TRBV29-1, with D possibly called TRBD1 or TRBD2 (6 bases each). Germline V gene sequence: CDR1 SQVTM, CDR2 ANQGSEA. The CDR3 runs to 15 residues. V lost 6 bases, J lost 5 bases, and 21 bases lay in between.

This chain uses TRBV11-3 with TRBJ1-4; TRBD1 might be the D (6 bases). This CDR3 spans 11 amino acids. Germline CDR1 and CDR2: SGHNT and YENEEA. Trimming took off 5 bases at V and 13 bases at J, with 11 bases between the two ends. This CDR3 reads CASSPKQGLFF. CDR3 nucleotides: TGTGCCAGCAGCCCTAAACAGGGACTGTTTTTT.

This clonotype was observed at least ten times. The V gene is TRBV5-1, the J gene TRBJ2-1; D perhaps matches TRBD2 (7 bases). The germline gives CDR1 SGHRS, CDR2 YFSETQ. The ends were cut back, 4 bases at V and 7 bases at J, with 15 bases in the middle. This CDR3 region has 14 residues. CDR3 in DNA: TGCGCCAGCAGCCTGATCGCGGGGGCAAATGAGCAGTTCTTC. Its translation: CASSLIAGANEQFF.

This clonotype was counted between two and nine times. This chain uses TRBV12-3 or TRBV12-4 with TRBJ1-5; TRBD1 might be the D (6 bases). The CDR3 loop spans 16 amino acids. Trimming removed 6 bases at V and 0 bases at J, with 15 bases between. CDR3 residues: CASRVTGQNSNQPQHF. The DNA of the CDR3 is TGTGCCAGCAGGGTTACCGGACAGAATAGCAATCAGCCCCAGCATTTT.

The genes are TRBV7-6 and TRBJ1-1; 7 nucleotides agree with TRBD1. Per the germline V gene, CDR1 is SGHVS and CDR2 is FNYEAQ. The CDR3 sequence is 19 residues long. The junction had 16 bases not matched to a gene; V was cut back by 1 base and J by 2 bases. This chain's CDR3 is CASSLGGGITGALNTEAFF. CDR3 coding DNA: TGTGCCAGCAGCTTAGGAGGGGGGATTACAGGGGCCCTCAACACTGAAGCTTTCTTT.

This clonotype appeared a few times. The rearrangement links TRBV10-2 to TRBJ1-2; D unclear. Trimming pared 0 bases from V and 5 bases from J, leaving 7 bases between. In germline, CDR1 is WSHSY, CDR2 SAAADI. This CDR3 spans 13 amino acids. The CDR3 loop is CASSESSGYGYTF. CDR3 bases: TGCGCCAGCAGTGAGTCCTCCGGGTATGGCTACACCTTC.

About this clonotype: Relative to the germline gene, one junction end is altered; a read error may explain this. As DNA, the CDR3 is TGCGCCAGCAGCTTAGGCCTCGGCAGGGTAACGGGCAATGGGCAGTTCTTC. Translated: CASSLGLGRVTGNGQFF. The chain has TRBV5-1 and TRBJ2-1, with D possibly TRBD1 on 5 matching bases. Germline V gene lookup returns CDR1 SGHRS and CDR2 YFSETQ. The CDR3 has 17 amino acids.

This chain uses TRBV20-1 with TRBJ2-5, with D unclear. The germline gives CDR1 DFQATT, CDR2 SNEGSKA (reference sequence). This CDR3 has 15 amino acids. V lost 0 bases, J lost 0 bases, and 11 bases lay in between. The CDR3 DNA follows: TGCAGTGCTAGAGATGCTAGGCTAGACCAAGAGACCCAGTACTTC. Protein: CSARDARLDQETQYF.

The CDR3 nucleotides read TGTGCCAGCAGTGACCCCCGAGGGGCAGGGAATGAGCAGTTCTTC. Translated, it gives CASSDPRGAGNEQFF. This chain connects TRBV28 to TRBJ2-1; the D gene could be TRBD1 or TRBD2 (5 bases each). The germline V gene has CDR1 MDHEN and CDR2 SYDVKM. Between the trimmed V and J ends, which lost 5 bases and 7 bases, there was a span of 18 bases. The CDR3 has 15 residues.

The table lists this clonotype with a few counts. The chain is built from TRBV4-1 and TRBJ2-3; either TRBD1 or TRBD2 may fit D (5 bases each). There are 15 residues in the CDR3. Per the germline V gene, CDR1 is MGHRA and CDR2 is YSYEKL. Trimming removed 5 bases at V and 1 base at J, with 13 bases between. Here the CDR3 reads CASSSRDQRTDTQYF. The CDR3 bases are TGCGCCAGCAGCAGCCGGGACCAACGCACAGATACGCAGTATTTT.

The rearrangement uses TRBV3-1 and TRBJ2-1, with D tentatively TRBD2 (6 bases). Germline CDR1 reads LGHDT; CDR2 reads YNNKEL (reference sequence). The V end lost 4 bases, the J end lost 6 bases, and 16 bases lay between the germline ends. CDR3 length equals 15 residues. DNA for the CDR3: TGTGCCAGCAGCCTCACCGGGACTGCGCGCAATGAGCAGTTCTTC. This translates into CASSLTGTARNEQFF.